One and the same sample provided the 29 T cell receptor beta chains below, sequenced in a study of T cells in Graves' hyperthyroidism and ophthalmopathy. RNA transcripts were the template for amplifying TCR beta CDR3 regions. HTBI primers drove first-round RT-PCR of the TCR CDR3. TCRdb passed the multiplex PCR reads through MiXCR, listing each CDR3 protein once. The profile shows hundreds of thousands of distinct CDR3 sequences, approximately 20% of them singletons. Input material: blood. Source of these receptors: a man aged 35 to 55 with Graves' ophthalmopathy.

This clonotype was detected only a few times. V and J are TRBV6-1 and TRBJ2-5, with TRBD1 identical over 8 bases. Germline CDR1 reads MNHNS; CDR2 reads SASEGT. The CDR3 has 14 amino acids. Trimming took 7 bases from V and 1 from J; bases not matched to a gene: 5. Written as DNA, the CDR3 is TGTGCCAGCACAGGGGGCCCCACCCAAGAGACCCAGTACTTC. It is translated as CASTGGPTQETQYF.

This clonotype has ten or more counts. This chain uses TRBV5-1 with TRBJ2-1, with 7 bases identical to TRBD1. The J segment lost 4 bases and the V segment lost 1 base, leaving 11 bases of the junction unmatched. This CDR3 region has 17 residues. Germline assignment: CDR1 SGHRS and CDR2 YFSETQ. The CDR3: CASSLTATGWGYNEQFF. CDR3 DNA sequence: TGCGCCAGCAGCTTGACCGCGACAGGGTGGGGATACAATGAGCAGTTCTTC. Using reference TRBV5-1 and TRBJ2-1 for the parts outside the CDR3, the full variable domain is KAGVTQTPRYLIKTRGQQVTLSCSPISGHRSVSWYQQTPGQGLQFLFEYFSETQRNKGNFPGRFSGRQFSNSRSEMNVSTLELGDSALYLCASSLTATGWGYNEQFFGPGTRLTVL.

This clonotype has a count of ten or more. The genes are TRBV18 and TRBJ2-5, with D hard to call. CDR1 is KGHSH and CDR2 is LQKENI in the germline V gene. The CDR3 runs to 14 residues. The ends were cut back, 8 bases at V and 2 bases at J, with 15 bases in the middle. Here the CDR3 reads CASATADGQETQYF. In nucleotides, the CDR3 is TGTGCCAGCGCAACGGCGGACGGACAAGAGACCCAGTACTTC.

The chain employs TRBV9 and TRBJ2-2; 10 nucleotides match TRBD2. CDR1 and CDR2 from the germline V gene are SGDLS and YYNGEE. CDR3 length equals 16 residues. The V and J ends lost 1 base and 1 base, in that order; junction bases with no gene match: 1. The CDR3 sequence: CASSVRTSGNTGELFF. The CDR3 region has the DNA TGTGCCAGCAGCGTAAGGACTAGCGGGAACACCGGGGAGCTGTTTTTT.

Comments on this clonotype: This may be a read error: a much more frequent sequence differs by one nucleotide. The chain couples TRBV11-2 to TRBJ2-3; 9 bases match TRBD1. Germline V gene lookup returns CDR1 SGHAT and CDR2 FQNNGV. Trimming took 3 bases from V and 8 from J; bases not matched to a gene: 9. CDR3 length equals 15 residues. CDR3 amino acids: CASSLGTGSGGTQYF. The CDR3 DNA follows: TGTGCCAGCAGCTTGGGGACAGGGAGTGGAGGTACGCAGTATTTT.

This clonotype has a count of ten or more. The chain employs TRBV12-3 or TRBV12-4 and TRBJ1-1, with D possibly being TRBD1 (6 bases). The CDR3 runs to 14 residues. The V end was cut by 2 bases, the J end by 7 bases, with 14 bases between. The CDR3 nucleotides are TGTGCCAGCAGTTTACCGGGACACCTCTATGAAGCTTTCTTT. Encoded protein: CASSLPGHLYEAFF.

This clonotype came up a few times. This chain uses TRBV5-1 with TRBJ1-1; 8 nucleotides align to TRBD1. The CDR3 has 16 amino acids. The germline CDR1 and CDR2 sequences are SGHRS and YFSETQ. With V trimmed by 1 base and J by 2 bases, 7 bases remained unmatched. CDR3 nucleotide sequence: TGCGCCAGCAGCTTGCAGGCAGGGGGCCTTAACACTGAAGCTTTCTTT. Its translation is CASSLQAGGLNTEAFF.

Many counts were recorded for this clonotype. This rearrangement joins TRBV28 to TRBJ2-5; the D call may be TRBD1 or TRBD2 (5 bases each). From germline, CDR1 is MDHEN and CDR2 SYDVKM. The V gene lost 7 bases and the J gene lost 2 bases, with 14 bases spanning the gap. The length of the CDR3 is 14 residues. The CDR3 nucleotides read TGTGCCAGCACCCTCTCCGGGACGCAAGAGACCCAGTACTTC. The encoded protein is CASTLSGTQETQYF.

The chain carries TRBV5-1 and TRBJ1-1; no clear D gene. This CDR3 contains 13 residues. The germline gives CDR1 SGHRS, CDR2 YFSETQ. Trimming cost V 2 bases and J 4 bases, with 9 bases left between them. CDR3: CASSFLTATEAFF. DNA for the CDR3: TGCGCCAGCAGCTTTCTGACTGCCACTGAAGCTTTCTTT.

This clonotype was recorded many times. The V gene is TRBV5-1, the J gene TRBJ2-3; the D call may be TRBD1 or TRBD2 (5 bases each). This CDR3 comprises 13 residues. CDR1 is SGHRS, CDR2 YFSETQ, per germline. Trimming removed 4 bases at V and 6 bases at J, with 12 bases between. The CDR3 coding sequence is TGCGCCAGCAGCATCGAGGGGCAGGATACGCAGTATTTT. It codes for CASSIEGQDTQYF.

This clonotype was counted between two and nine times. CDR3 DNA sequence: TGTGCCAGCAGGCCACGAGGCCCCTCGGGCGAGCAGTACTTC. Amino acids: CASRPRGPSGEQYF. V is TRBV2 and J is TRBJ2-7, with D hard to call. Germline-derived CDR1 and CDR2 are SNHLY and FYNNEI. V shed 6 bases and J shed 6 bases, with 18 bases lying between them. This CDR3 spans 14 amino acids.

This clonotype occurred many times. CDR3 residues: CASSLLRGGAGELFF. The CDR3 DNA follows: TGTGCCAGCAGTTTACTTAGAGGGGGAGCCGGGGAGCTGTTTTTT. The chain has TRBV28 and TRBJ2-2; possible D gene TRBD1, 6 bases. The V gene lost 2 bases and the J gene lost 6 bases, with 13 bases spanning the gap. The CDR3 loop spans 15 amino acids. Germline V CDR1 and CDR2: MDHEN, SYDVKM.

CDR3: CSAGGHLQETQYF. CDR3 coding DNA: TGCAGTGCTGGGGGACACCTGCAAGAGACCCAGTACTTC. The chain employs TRBV20-1 and TRBJ2-5, with a possible D match to TRBD1 (6 bases). V shed 5 bases and J shed 2 bases, with 12 bases lying between them. The CDR3 covers 13 residues. Germline CDR1 DFQATT, CDR2 SNEGSKA (reference sequence).

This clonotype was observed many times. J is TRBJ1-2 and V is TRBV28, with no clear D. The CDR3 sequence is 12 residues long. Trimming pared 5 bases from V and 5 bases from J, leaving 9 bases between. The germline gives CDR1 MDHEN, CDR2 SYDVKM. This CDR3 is CASSLDTYGYTF. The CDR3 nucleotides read TGTGCCAGCAGTCTCGACACGTATGGCTACACCTTC.

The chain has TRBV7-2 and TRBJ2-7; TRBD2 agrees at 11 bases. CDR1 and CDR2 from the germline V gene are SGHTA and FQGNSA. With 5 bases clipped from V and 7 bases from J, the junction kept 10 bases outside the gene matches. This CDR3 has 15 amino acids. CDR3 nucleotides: TGTGCCAGCAGCCCCCTTAGCGGGGGGGCGCGTGAGCAGTACTTC. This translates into CASSPLSGGAREQYF.

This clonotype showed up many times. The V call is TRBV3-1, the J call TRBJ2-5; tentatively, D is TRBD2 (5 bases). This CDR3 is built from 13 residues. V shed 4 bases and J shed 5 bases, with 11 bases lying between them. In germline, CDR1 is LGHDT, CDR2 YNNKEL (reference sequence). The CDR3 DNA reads TGTGCCAGCAGCCCGAGGGAAAGGGAGACCCAGTACTTC. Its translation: CASSPRERETQYF.

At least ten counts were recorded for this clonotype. The CDR3 protein is CASSLVLVSPGELFF. CDR3 DNA: TGTGCCAGCAGTTTGGTCTTGGTGTCCCCCGGGGAGCTGTTTTTT. V gene TRBV12-3 or TRBV12-4 combines with J gene TRBJ2-2; no reliable D call. The CDR3 sequence is 15 residues long. V was trimmed by 3 bases and J by 6 bases, leaving 14 bases between them.

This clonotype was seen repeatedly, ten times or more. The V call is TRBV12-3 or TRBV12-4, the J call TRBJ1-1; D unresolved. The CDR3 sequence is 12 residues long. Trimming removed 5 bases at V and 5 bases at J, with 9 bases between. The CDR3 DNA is TGTGCCAGCAGTGAAGGGAGGACTGAAGCTTTCTTT. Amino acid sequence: CASSEGRTEAFF.

For the CDR3, the DNA is TGCGCCAGCAGCTTGGGGATGGGAGGATTTAATGGCTACACCTTC. Translated, it gives CASSLGMGGFNGYTF. V and J are TRBV5-1 and TRBJ1-2; D call uncertain. V dropped 0 bases and J dropped 6 bases, with 15 bases sitting between them. CDR3 length: 15 residues. Germline values: CDR1 SGHRS, CDR2 YFSETQ. Full variable domain (outside the CDR3, taken from reference TRBV5-1 and TRBJ1-2): KAGVTQTPRYLIKTRGQQVTLSCSPISGHRSVSWYQQTPGQGLQFLFEYFSETQRNKGNFPGRFSGRQFSNSRSEMNVSTLELGDSALYLCASSLGMGGFNGYTFGSGTRLTVV.

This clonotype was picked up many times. CDR3 DNA: TGCAGTGCTAGAGATCTCCAACTAGCGGACTACAATGAGCAGTTCTTC. Its translation: CSARDLQLADYNEQFF. The gene calls are TRBV20-1 and TRBJ2-1, with 8 nucleotides matching TRBD2. In germline, CDR1 is DFQATT, CDR2 SNEGSKA (reference sequence). Losses at the gene ends were 0 bases for V and 3 bases for J; bases not matched to a gene: 7. The CDR3 contains 16 residues.

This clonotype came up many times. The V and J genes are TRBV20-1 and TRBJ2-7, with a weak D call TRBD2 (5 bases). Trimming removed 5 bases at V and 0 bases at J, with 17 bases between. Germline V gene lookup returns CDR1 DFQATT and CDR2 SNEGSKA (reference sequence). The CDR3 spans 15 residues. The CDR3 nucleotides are TGCAGTGCTCCACGGACGGGGTTAAGCTCCTACGAGCAGTACTTC. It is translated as CSAPRTGLSSYEQYF.

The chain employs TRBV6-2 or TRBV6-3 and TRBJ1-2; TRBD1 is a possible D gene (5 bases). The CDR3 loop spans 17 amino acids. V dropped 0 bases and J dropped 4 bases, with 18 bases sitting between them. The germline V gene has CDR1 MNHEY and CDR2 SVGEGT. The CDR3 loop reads CASSYSFFQGASYGYTF. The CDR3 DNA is TGTGCCAGCAGTTACTCGTTCTTCCAGGGTGCCAGCTATGGCTACACCTTC.

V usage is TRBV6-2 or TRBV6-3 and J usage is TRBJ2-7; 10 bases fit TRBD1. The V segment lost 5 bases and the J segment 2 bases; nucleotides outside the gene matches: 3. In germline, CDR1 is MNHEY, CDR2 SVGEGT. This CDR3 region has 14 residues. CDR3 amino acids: CASSGDRGTYEQYF. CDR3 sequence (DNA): TGTGCCAGCAGTGGGGACAGGGGAACCTACGAGCAGTACTTC.

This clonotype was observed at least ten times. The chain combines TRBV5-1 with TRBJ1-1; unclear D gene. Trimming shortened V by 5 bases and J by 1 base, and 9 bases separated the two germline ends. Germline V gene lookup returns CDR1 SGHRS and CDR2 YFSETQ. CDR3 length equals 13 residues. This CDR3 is CASSMTQNTEAFF. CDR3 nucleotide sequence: TGCGCCAGCAGTATGACCCAGAACACTGAAGCTTTCTTT.

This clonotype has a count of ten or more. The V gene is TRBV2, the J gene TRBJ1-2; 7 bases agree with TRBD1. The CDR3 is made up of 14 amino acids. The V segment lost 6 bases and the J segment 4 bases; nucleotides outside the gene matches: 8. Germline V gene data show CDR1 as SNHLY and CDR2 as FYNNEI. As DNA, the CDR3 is TGTGCCAGCAGCGATTACGGGACAGTCTATGGCTACACCTTC. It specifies CASSDYGTVYGYTF.

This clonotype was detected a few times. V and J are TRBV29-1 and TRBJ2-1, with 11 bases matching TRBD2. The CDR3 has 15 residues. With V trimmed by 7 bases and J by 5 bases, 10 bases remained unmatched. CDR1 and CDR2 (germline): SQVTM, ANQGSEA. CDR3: CSARRLAGPHNEQFF. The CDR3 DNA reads TGCAGCGCCCGTAGACTAGCGGGGCCCCACAATGAGCAGTTCTTC.

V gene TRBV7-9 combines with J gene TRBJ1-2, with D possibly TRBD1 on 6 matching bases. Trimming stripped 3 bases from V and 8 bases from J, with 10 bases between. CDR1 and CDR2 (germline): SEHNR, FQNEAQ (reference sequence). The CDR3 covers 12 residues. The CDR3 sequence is CASSLAGEGYTF. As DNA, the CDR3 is TGTGCCAGCAGCTTGGCAGGGGAAGGCTACACCTTC.

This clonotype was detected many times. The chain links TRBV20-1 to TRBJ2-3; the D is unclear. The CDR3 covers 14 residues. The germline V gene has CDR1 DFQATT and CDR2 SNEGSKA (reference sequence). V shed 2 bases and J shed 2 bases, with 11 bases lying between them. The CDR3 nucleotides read TGCAGTGCTAGATCCCACCTTAACACAGATACGCAGTATTTT. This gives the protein CSARSHLNTDTQYF.

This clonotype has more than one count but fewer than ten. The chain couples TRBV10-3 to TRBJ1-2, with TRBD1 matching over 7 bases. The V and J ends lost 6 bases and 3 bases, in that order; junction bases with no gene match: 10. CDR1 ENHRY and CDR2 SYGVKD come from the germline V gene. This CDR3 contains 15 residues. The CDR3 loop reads CAIRAGTVLYYGYTF. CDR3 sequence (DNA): TGTGCCATCAGAGCCGGGACAGTCCTTTACTATGGCTACACCTTC.